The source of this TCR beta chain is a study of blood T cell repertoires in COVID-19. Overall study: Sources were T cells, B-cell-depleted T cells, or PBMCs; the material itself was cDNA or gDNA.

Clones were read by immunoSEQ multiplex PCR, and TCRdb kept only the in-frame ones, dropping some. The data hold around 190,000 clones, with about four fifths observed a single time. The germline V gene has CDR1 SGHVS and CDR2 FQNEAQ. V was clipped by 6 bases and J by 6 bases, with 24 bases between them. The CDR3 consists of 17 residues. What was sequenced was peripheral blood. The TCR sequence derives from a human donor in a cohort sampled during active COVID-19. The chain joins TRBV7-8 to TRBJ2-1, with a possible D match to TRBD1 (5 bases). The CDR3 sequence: CASRPPRRGRKTNEQFF. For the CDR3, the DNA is TGTGCCAGCAGACCACCCCGTAGGGGCAGAAAAACCAATGAGCAGTTCTTC.